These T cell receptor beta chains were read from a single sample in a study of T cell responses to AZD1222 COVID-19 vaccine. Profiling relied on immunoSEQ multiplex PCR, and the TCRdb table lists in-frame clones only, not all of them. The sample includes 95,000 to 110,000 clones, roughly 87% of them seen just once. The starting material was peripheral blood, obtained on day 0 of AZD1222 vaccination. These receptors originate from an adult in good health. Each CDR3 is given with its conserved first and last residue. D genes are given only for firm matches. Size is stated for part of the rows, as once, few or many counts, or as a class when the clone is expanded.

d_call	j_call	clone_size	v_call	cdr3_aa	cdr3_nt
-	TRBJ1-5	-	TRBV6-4	CASSVDIYQPQHF	TGTGCCAGCAGTGTGGACATTTATCAGCCCCAGCATTTT
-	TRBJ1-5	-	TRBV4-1	CASSLVPYSNQPQHF	TGCGCCAGCAGCCTCGTTCCGTATAGCAATCAGCCCCAGCATTTT
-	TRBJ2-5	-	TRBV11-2	CASSPRLEETQYF	TGTGCCAGCAGCCCCCGACTGGAAGAGACCCAGTACTTC
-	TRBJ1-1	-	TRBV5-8	CASSLARNTEAFF	TGTGCCAGCAGCTTGGCCAGAAACACTGAAGCTTTCTTT
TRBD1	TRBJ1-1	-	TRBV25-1	CASSDRLFGTGATEAFF	TGTGCCAGCAGTGATAGGTTATTTGGAACAGGGGCCACTGAAGCTTTCTTT
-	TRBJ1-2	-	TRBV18	CASSPQNRGLYGYTF	TGTGCCAGCTCACCCCAAAATCGGGGACTCTATGGCTACACCTTC
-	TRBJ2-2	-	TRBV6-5	CASSYSVNTGELFF	TGTGCCAGCAGTTACTCTGTGAACACCGGGGAGCTGTTTTTT
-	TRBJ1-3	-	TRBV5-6	CARNRTGNTIYF	TGTGCCAGAAACCGAACTGGAAACACCATATATTTT
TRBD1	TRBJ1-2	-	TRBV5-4	CASSPGGRGRYGYTF	TGTGCCAGCAGCCCAGGGGGCAGGGGTCGCTATGGCTACACCTTC
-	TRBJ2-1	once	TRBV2	CASREFSAPEQFF	TGTGCCAGCAGGGAATTTAGCGCCCCAGAGCAGTTCTTC
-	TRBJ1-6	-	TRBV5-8	CASSRTENSPLHF	TGTGCCAGCAGCAGGACAGAGAATTCACCCCTCCACTTT
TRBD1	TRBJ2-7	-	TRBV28	CASSPTGEWYEQYF	TGTGCCAGCAGCCCGACAGGGGAGTGGTACGAGCAGTACTTC
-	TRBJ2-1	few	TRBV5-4	CASSTWSPHNEQFF	TGTGCCAGCAGCACCTGGAGTCCCCACAATGAGCAGTTCTTC
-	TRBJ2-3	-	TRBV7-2	CASTLNTDTQYF	TGTGCCAGCACCCTGAACACAGATACGCAGTATTTT
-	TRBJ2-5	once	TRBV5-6	CASSLSGETQYF	TGTGCCAGCAGCTTATCCGGAGAGACCCAGTACTTC
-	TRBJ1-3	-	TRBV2	CASRSGILGNTIYF	TGTGCCAGCAGGTCCGGAATTCTTGGAAACACCATATATTTT
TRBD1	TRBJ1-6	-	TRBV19	CASSPQGFDNSPLHF	TGTGCCAGTAGTCCACAGGGGTTTGATAATTCACCCCTCCACTTT
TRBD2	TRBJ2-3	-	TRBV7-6	CASSLREGPGTDTQYF	TGTGCCAGCAGCTTAAGGGAGGGGCCGGGCACAGATACGCAGTATTTT
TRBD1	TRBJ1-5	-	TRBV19	CASSALTGSNQPQHF	TGTGCCAGTAGCGCCTTGACAGGGTCAAATCAGCCCCAGCATTTT
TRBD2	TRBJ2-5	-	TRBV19	CASSPSGTSGQETQYF	TGTGCCAGTAGTCCATCCGGGACTAGCGGACAAGAGACCCAGTACTTC
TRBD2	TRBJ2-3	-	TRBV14	CASSPQPGLAGSTDTQYF	TGTGCCAGCAGCCCACAACCCGGACTAGCGGGGTCCACAGATACGCAGTATTTT
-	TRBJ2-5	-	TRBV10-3	CAIDNGGARETQYF	TGTGCCATCGACAATGGGGGGGCGAGGGAGACCCAGTACTTC
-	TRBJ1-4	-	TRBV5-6	CASSLTGSIEKLFF	TGTGCCAGCAGCTTGACAGGTTCTATTGAAAAACTGTTTTTT
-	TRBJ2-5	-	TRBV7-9	CASSLGGGGQETQYF	TGTGCCAGCAGCTTAGGAGGAGGAGGCCAAGAGACCCAGTACTTC
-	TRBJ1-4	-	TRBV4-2	CASSQQGEKLFF	TGTGCCAGCAGCCAACAGGGGGAAAAACTGTTTTTT
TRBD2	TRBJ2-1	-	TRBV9	CASSVGLAENNEQFF	TGTGCCAGCAGCGTAGGGCTAGCGGAAAACAATGAGCAGTTCTTC
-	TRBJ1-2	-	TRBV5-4	CASRYRGSYGYTF	TGTGCCAGCAGGTATAGGGGGAGCTATGGCTACACCTTC
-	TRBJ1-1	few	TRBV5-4	CASSSGAGHTEAFF	TGTGCCAGCAGCTCCGGGGCGGGGCACACTGAAGCTTTCTTT
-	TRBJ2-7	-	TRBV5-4	CASSLGGGAFYEQYF	TGTGCCAGCAGCTTGGGTGGCGGGGCTTTCTACGAGCAGTACTTC
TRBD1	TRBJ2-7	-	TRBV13	CASGTGSSYEQYF	TGTGCCAGCGGGACAGGCAGCTCCTACGAGCAGTACTTC
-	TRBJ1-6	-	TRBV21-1	CASSTNFAGTGKNSPLHF	TGTGCCAGCAGCACCAACTTCGCCGGGACAGGGAAGAATTCACCCCTCCACTTT
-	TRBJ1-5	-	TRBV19	CASSMLGGAQPQHF	TGTGCCAGTAGTATGTTGGGGGGGGCTCAGCCCCAGCATTTT
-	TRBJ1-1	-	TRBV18	CASSPKLGYTEAFF	TGTGCCAGCTCACCAAAATTGGGGTATACTGAAGCTTTCTTT
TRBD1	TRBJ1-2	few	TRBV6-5	CASSRDRGLSGYTF	TGTGCCAGCAGTAGAGACAGGGGGCTAAGCGGCTACACCTTC
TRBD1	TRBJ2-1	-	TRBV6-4	CASSDLGQGENEQFF	TGTGCCAGCAGTGACCTCGGACAGGGGGAGAATGAGCAGTTCTTC
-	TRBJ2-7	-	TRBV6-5	CATSGNAYEQYF	TGTGCCACCTCAGGAAACGCCTACGAGCAGTACTTC
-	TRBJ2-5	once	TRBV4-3	CASSWLRGDQETQYF	TGCGCCAGCAGTTGGTTGAGAGGGGACCAAGAGACCCAGTACTTC
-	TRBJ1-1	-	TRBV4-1	CASSQGQITTEAFF	TGCGCCAGCAGCCAAGGACAGATCACAACTGAAGCTTTCTTT
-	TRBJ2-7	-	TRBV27	CASSESEQYF	TGTGCCAGTTCGGAGTCTGAGCAGTACTTC
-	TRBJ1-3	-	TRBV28	CASSLIASEDGNTIYF	TGTGCCAGCAGTTTAATAGCGAGCGAGGATGGAAACACCATATATTTT
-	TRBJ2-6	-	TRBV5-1	CASSRTGTGIRANVLTF	TGCGCCAGCAGCAGGACCGGGACTGGGATAAGGGCCAACGTCCTGACTTTC
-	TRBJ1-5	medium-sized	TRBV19	CASSSARFSNQPQHF	TGTGCCAGTAGTAGCGCACGATTTAGCAATCAGCCCCAGCATTTT
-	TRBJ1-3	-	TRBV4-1	CASSQDEDSGNTIYF	TGCGCCAGCAGCCAAGACGAGGACTCTGGAAACACCATATATTTT
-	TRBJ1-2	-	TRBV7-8	CASSLSGGWGYTF	TGTGCCAGCAGCTTATCGGGGGGATGGGGCTACACCTTC
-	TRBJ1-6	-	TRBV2	CASRNTASSYNSPLHF	TGTGCCAGCCGAAATACGGCTAGCTCCTATAATTCACCCCTCCACTTT
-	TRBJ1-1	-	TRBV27	CASRSGVSGSTEAFF	TGTGCCAGCCGGTCCGGCGTGTCGGGAAGCACTGAAGCTTTCTTT
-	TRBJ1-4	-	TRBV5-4	CASSRVETNEKLFF	TGTGCCAGCAGCCGGGTTGAGACTAATGAAAAACTGTTTTTT
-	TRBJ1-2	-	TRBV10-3	CAISDFRTNYGYTF	TGTGCCATCAGTGATTTCAGGACTAACTATGGCTACACCTTC
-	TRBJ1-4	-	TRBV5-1	CASSLLGLENEKLFF	TGCGCCAGCAGCTTGTTGGGGTTGGAGAATGAAAAACTGTTTTTT
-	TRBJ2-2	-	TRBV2	CASSEVANTGELFF	TGTGCCAGCAGTGAAGTAGCGAACACCGGGGAGCTGTTTTTT